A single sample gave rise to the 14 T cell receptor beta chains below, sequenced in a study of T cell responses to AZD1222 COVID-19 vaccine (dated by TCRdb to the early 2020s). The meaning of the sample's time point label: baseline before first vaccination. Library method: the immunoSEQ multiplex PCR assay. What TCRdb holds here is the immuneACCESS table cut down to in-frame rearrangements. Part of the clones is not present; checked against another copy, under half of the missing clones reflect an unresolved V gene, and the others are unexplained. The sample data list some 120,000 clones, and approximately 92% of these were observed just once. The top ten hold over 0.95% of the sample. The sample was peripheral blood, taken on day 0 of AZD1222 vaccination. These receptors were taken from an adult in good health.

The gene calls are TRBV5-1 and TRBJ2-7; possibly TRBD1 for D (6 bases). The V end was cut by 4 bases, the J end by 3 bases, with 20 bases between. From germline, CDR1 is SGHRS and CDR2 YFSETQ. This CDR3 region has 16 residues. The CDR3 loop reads CASSLPNTGHGYEQYF. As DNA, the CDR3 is TGCGCCAGCAGCCTACCGAACACAGGGCATGGCTACGAGCAGTACTTC.

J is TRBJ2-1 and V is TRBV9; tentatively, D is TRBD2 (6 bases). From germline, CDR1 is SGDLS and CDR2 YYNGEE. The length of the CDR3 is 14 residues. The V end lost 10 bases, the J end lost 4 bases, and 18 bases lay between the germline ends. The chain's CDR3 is CASASGTLYNEQFF. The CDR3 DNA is TGTGCCTCAGCTTCCGGGACTCTTTACAATGAGCAGTTCTTC.

In DNA, the CDR3 is TGTGCCAGCAGCCGCGGCCAGGGCGGCGAAAAACTGTTTTTT. Protein: CASSRGQGGEKLFF. The rearrangement joins TRBV3-1 (or the pseudogene TRBV3-2) to TRBJ1-4; TRBD1 is a possible D gene (5 bases). Per germline, CDR1 LGHDT and CDR2 YNNKEL (reference sequence). The CDR3 runs 14 residues. V lost 4 bases and J 8 bases, leaving 14 bases between the germline ends.

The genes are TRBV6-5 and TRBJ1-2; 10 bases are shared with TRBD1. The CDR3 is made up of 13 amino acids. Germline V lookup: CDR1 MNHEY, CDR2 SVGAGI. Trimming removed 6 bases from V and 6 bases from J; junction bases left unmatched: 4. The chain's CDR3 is CASSGTGAHGYTF. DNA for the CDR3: TGTGCCAGCAGCGGGACAGGGGCCCATGGCTACACCTTC.

The CDR3 protein is CASSLTTGGLQETQYF. CDR3 sequence (DNA): TGTGCCAGCAGCCTAACTACAGGGGGGCTGCAAGAGACCCAGTACTTC. The rearrangement uses TRBV27 and TRBJ2-5, with 8 nucleotides matching TRBD1. V shed 6 bases and J 2 bases; nucleotides not matched to a gene: 11. The germline V gene encodes CDR1 MNHEY and CDR2 SMNVEV (reference sequence). The CDR3 runs 16 residues.

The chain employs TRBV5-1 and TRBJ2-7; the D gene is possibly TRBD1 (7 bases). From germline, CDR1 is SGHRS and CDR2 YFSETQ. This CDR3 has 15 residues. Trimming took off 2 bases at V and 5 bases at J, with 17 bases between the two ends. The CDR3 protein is CASSFNGDSGHEQYF. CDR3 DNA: TGCGCCAGCAGCTTTAACGGGGACAGCGGGCACGAGCAGTACTTC.

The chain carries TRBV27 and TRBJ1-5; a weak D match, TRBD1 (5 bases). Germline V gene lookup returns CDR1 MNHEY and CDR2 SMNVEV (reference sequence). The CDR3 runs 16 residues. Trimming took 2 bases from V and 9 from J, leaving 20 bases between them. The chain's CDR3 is CASSLRAGLGLSPQHF. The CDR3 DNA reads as TGTGCCAGCAGTTTACGCGCGGGACTCGGCCTTTCGCCCCAGCATTTT.

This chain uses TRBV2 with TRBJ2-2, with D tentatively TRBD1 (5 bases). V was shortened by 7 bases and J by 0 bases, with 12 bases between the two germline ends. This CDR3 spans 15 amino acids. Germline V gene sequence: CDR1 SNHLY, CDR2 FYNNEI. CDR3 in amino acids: CASKRQSANTGELFF. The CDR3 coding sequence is TGTGCCAGCAAACGACAGTCCGCGAACACCGGGGAGCTGTTTTTT.

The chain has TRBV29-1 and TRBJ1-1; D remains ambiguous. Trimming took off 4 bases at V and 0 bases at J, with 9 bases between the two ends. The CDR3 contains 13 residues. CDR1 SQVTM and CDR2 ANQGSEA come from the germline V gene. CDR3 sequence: CSVGRRLNTEAFF. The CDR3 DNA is TGCAGCGTTGGACGGAGACTGAACACTGAAGCTTTCTTT.

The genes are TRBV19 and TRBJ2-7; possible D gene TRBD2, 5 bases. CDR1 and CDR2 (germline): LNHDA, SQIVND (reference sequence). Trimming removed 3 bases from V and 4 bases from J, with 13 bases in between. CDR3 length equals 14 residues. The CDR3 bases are TGTGCCAGTAGTATTAGGAGCGGAGTATACGAGCAGTACTTC. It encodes CASSIRSGVYEQYF.

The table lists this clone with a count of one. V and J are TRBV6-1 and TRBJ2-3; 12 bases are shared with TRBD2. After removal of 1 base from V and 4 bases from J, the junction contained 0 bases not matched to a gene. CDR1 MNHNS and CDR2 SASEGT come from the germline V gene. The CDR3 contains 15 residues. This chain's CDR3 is CASSEGLAGADTQYF. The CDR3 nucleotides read TGTGCCAGCAGTGAAGGACTAGCGGGAGCAGATACGCAGTATTTT.

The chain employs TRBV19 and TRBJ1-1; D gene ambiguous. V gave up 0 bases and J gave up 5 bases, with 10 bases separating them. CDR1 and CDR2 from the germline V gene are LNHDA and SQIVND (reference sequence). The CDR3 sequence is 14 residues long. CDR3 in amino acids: CASSIDITGTEAFF. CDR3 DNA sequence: TGTGCCAGTAGTATAGACATCACGGGGACTGAAGCTTTCTTT. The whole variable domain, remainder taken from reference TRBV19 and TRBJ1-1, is DGGITQSPKYLFRKEGQNVTLSCEQNLNHDAMYWYRQDPGQGLRLIYYSQIVNDFQKGDIAEGYSVSREKKESFPLTVTSAQKNPTAFYLCASSIDITGTEAFFGQGTRLTVV.

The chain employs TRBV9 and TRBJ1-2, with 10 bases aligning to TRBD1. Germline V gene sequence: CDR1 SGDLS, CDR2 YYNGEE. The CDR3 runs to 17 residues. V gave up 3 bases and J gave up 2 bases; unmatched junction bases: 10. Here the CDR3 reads CASSDRLKGQGNYGYTF. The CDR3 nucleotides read TGTGCCAGCAGCGATCGACTAAAGGGACAGGGGAACTATGGCTACACCTTC. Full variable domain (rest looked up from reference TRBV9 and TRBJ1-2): DSGVTQTPKHLITATGQRVTLRCSPRSGDLSVYWYQQSLDQGLQFLIQYYNGEERAKGNILERFSAQQFPDLHSELNLSSLELGDSALYFCASSDRLKGQGNYGYTFGSGTRLTVV.

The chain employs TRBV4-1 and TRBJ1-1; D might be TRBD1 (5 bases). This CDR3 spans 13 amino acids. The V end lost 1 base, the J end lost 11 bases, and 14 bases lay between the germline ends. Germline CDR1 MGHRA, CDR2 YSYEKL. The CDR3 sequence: CASSQGAGYMAFF. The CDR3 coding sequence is TGCGCCAGCAGCCAAGGCGCAGGGTACATGGCTTTCTTT.